The 4 T cell receptor beta chains in this list originate from one sample, sequenced in a study of tumor-infiltrating lymphocytes in primary liver carcinoma. Co-extraction of RNA and DNA was performed on about 19-30 mg of unsorted bulk tissue. Total RNA amounting to 450 to 500 ng was the source from which TCR beta cDNA was made with a constant-region primer. Three-round nested multiplex PCR performed with slightly modified ARM-PCR produced the TCR beta libraries. A C-beta reverse primer was combined with TRBV1-TRBV30 forward primers in the first two PCR rounds, and each round had roughly 9 cycles. TCRdb reprocessed the multiplex PCR reads with MiXCR, giving one entry per CDR3 protein. Here the sample spans approximately 92,000 distinct CDR3 sequences, around 70% being singletons. Sequenced sample: tumor-adjacent normal liver tissue. The receptors here all came from a man aged 35 to 55 with primary liver carcinoma and hepatitis B virus infection.

Comment on this clonotype: Mismatch with germline at one junction end may stem from a read error. The chain carries TRBV11-2 and TRBJ2-5, with D maybe TRBD1 (6 bases). Germline values: CDR1 SGHAT, CDR2 FQNNGV. CDR3 length: 15 amino acids. For the CDR3, the DNA is TGCGCCAGCAGTTCTTTCAGGGGTTTGGGAGAGACCCAGTACTTC. Translation: CASSSFRGLGETQYF.

Notes on this clonotype: The CDR3 carries no conserved terminal phenylalanine or tryptophan, so it likely arises from a read error. The chain links TRBV11-2 to TRBJ2-3; D may correspond to TRBD1 or TRBD2 (5 bases each). With 7 bases removed from V and 0 bases from J, the gap between germline ends came to 17 bases. Germline assignment: CDR1 SGHAT and CDR2 FQNNGV. The CDR3 contains 16 residues. CDR3 bases: TGTGCCAGCACCCCATCTGGGACGGGGAGCACAGATACGCAGTATCTT. Translating it yields CASTPSGTGSTDTQYL.

For this clonotype: Germline is not matched at one junction end, which may reflect a read error. The CDR3 sequence is CASSPNLAGKLLF. The CDR3 DNA is TGTGCTAGCAGCCCTAACTTGGCCGGGAAGCTGTTATTT. This chain joins TRBV6-5 and TRBJ2-2, with a tentative D call TRBD2 (5 bases). The CDR3 sequence is 13 residues long. CDR1 MNHEY and CDR2 SVGAGI come from the germline V gene.

Only a few counts were recorded for this clonotype. The chain carries TRBV2 and TRBJ2-3; perhaps TRBD2 as D (5 bases). The length of the CDR3 is 15 residues. The V end lost 5 bases, the J end lost 0 bases, and 12 bases lay between the germline ends. Germline lookup yields CDR1 SNHLY and CDR2 FYNNEI. Here the CDR3 DNA reads TGTGCCAGCAGTAAGGATAGGGAGAGCACAGATACGCAGTATTTT. This encodes CASSKDRESTDTQYF.